The clone carrying this T cell receptor beta chain was counted only a few times. Its antigen remains unidentified. This specimen comes from a study of naive and memory T cell subsets. The study's findings and limits: In CD4 and CD8 cells, diversity dropped from naive through EMRA.

After the first PCR, alpha and beta chain libraries were processed separately. Both TRBC1 and TRBC2 were covered by a beta constant-region primer of two equimolar oligonucleotides. MiXCR was run by TCRdb on the UMI-ligation and nested PCR reads, yielding one entry per CDR3 protein. The sample consists of some 83,000 distinct CDR3 sequences, around 13% of them appearing once. Trimming removed 3 bases from V and 2 bases from J; junction bases left unmatched: 14. Germline CDR1 SQVTM, CDR2 ANQGSEA. This CDR3 region has 17 residues. This sequence joins TRBV29-1 and TRBJ2-3; 7 bases line up with TRBD1. The TCR sequence derives from a human donor in good health. Sequenced sample: central memory CD4+ T cells from blood. The CDR3 DNA reads TGCAGCGTTGAGAAGTGGGCCCTAGGGGGCCCCACAGATACGCAGTATTTT. Amino acids: CSVEKWALGGPTDTQYF.